This entry lists 19 T cell receptor beta chains sequenced from one sample in a study of shared clonotypes between healthy human individuals. Only in-frame clones appear in the TCRdb table, and some are missing; sequencing was by immunoSEQ multiplex PCR. This repertoire shows approximately 2,000,000 clones, around 92% found once; its top ten account for roughly 0.34%. The specimen was naive CD4+ T cells from PBMCs. As for subset: CD45RA+ positively selected. These receptors all come from a man between 18 and 29 years old in good health. Some clones in this sample may be carry-over from other donors' samples.

The genes are TRBV6-5 and TRBJ1-6; maybe TRBD1 (5 bases). Germline V gene sequence: CDR1 MNHEY, CDR2 SVGAGI. The CDR3 length is 14 residues. V was pared by 3 bases and J by 10 bases, with 13 bases between. In DNA form, the CDR3 reads TGTGCCAGCAGTTATGGGGGGGGAGGGTCACCCCTCCACTTT. Translating gives CASSYGGGGSPLHF.

The chain is built from TRBV4-1 and TRBJ2-3, with TRBD2 identical over 9 bases. CDR3 length equals 17 residues. Germline V gene lookup returns CDR1 MGHRA and CDR2 YSYEKL. The V segment lost 4 bases and the J segment 0 bases; nucleotides outside the gene matches: 8. CDR3 in DNA: TGCGCCAGCAGCCTTCGGACTAGCGCTTTGAGCACAGATACGCAGTATTTT. Its translation is CASSLRTSALSTDTQYF.

V and J are TRBV5-4 and TRBJ1-2; TRBD1 is a possible D gene (5 bases). Trimming cost V 0 bases and J 5 bases, with 11 bases left between them. Germline V lookup: CDR1 SGHNT, CDR2 YYREEE (reference sequence). CDR3 size: 14 residues. The CDR3 loop is CASSLAREIYGYTF. CDR3 coding DNA: TGTGCCAGCAGCTTGGCCAGGGAAATTTATGGCTACACCTTC.

J is TRBJ2-7 and V is TRBV5-1; no clear D gene. The V end lost 1 base, the J end lost 1 base, and 9 bases lay between the germline ends. The CDR3 is 14 amino acids. CDR1 is SGHRS and CDR2 is YFSETQ in the germline V gene. DNA of the CDR3: TGCGCCAGCAGCTTGTCGGACGGGTCCTACGAGCAGTACTTC. Amino acid sequence: CASSLSDGSYEQYF.

V is TRBV9 and J is TRBJ1-1; the match to TRBD1 covers 7 bases. Germline assignment: CDR1 SGDLS and CDR2 YYNGEE. The CDR3 totals 15 residues. V lost 4 bases and J lost 1; bases outside the gene matches: 7. The CDR3 nucleotides are TGTGCCAGCAGCACCATGGGACAGCCGAACACTGAAGCTTTCTTT. Translation gives CASSTMGQPNTEAFF.

Comment on this clone: The junction shows a germline mismatch at one end, possibly a read error. The genes are TRBV6-6 and TRBJ1-1; 8 nucleotides line up with TRBD1. This CDR3 has 15 amino acids. The germline CDR1 and CDR2 sequences are MNHNY and SVGAGI (reference sequence). The CDR3 spells CASNYQQGGYAEAFF. The CDR3 DNA is TGTGCCAGCAATTACCAACAGGGGGGATACGCTGAAGCTTTCTTT.

This chain links TRBV5-1 with TRBJ1-1; D gene uncertain. The V gene's germline CDR1 is SGHRS and CDR2 YFSETQ. Trimming cost V 8 bases and J 1 base, with 18 bases left between them. CDR3 length: 15 amino acids. CDR3 in DNA: TGCGCCAGTAAAGGGAGGGTGGAGAGGAACACTGAAGCTTTCTTT. This encodes CASKGRVERNTEAFF.

The chain links TRBV9 to TRBJ2-1; 9 nucleotides agree with TRBD2. This CDR3 contains 18 residues. The V and J ends lost 4 bases and 4 bases, in that order; junction bases with no gene match: 15. Germline V gene sequence: CDR1 SGDLS, CDR2 YYNGEE. The CDR3 nucleotides read TGTGCCAGCAGCCCCATCGCTGGCGGGAGGGCCGGATACAATGAGCAGTTCTTC. Protein: CASSPIAGGRAGYNEQFF.

The chain combines TRBV9 with TRBJ1-2; no firm D call. Between the trimmed V and J ends, which lost 0 bases and 4 bases, there was a span of 13 bases. CDR3 length: 15 residues. Germline loops: CDR1 SGDLS, CDR2 YYNGEE. This CDR3 reads CASSVGVGTGYGYTF. In DNA, the CDR3 is TGTGCCAGCAGCGTAGGTGTGGGAACTGGCTATGGCTACACCTTC.

CDR3: CASSLLGGSPYEQYF. The CDR3 coding sequence is TGTGCCAGCAGTTTACTGGGCGGGTCCCCCTACGAGCAGTACTTC. The rearrangement uses TRBV27 and TRBJ2-7, with D tentatively TRBD2 (5 bases). The germline gives CDR1 MNHEY, CDR2 SMNVEV (reference sequence). The CDR3 sequence is 15 residues long. V lost 2 bases, J lost 2 bases, and 13 bases lay in between.

The rearrangement links TRBV7-9 to TRBJ2-5; D is possibly TRBD1 (7 bases). Germline CDR1 and CDR2: SEHNR and FQNEAQ (reference sequence). V lost 4 bases and J lost 4, with 16 bases in between. This CDR3 has 15 residues. This CDR3 reads CASSSRQGGGETQYF. The CDR3 DNA follows: TGTGCCAGCAGCTCTCGACAGGGAGGAGGAGAGACCCAGTACTTC.

The CDR3 coding sequence is TGCGCCAGCTACCCCCTAGCGGAGACCTACAATGAGCAGTTCTTC. Protein sequence: CASYPLAETYNEQFF. The chain is built from TRBV10-1 and TRBJ2-1; TRBD2 aligns across 7 bases. There are 15 residues in the CDR3. Germline trimming cut 8 bases from V and 2 bases from J; bases unmatched to any gene: 9. Germline lookup yields CDR1 WNHNN and CDR2 SYGVQD (reference sequence).

V gene TRBV27 combines with J gene TRBJ1-5, with D maybe TRBD1 (6 bases). CDR1 and CDR2 (germline): MNHEY, SMNVEV (reference sequence). With 5 bases removed from V and 0 bases from J, the gap between germline ends came to 14 bases. The CDR3 has 16 amino acids. CDR3 coding DNA: TGTGCCAGCAGTGGGGGAGGGGGGACTAGCAATCAGCCCCAGCATTTT. It codes for CASSGGGGTSNQPQHF.

This clone was seen only once. The J gene is TRBJ2-2, the V gene TRBV18; 9 bases line up with TRBD1. The germline CDR1 and CDR2 sequences are KGHSH and LQKENI. With 4 bases clipped from V and 2 bases from J, the junction kept 8 bases outside the gene matches. The length of the CDR3 is 17 residues. Written as DNA, the CDR3 is TGTGCCAGCTCACAGCGGACAGGGGTTATTAACACCGGGGAGCTGTTTTTT. Translating it yields CASSQRTGVINTGELFF. The variable domain in full, with the rest retrieved from reference TRBV18 and TRBJ2-2, is NAGVMQNPRHLVRRRGQEARLRCSPMKGHSHVYWYRQLPEEGLKFMVYLQKENIIDESGMPKERFSAEFPKEGPSILRIQQVVRGDSAAYFCASSQRTGVINTGELFFGEGSRLTVL.

The chain joins TRBV10-3 to TRBJ2-7; possible D gene TRBD1, 7 bases. The germline V gene encodes CDR1 ENHRY and CDR2 SYGVKD. With 2 bases removed from V and 3 bases from J, the gap between germline ends came to 14 bases. The CDR3 covers 15 residues. CDR3: CAISEGAGGIYEQYF. The CDR3 bases are TGTGCCATCAGTGAGGGAGCAGGGGGGATCTACGAGCAGTACTTC.

This clone was seen only once. The CDR3 sequence: CAWQRTGSNQPQHF. The CDR3 coding sequence is TGTGCCTGGCAACGGACAGGCTCCAATCAGCCCCAGCATTTT. This chain connects TRBV30 to TRBJ1-5; 7 bases align to TRBD1. Per the germline V gene, CDR1 is GTSNPN and CDR2 is SVGIG (reference sequence). The CDR3 spans 14 residues. The ends lost 5 bases at V and 3 bases at J; junction bases unmatched: 7.

V gene TRBV7-2 combines with J gene TRBJ2-7; 8 bases agree with TRBD1. Losses at the gene ends were 3 bases for V and 2 bases for J; bases not matched to a gene: 6. The CDR3 runs 15 residues. From germline, CDR1 is SGHTA and CDR2 FQGNSA. Here the CDR3 reads CASSFGQGRTYEQYF. The CDR3 bases are TGTGCCAGCAGCTTTGGACAGGGCCGCACCTACGAGCAGTACTTC.

Concerning this clone: Other nucleotide sequences from this sample produce the same CDR3. CDR3 amino acids: CASSSTDTQYF. The CDR3 DNA sequence: TGTGCCAGCAGTTCCACAGATACGCAGTATTTT. The chain recombines TRBV11-2 with TRBJ2-3; D is ambiguous. Trimming shortened V by 6 bases and J by 2 bases, and 3 bases separated the two germline ends. The CDR3 sequence is 11 residues long. The germline V gene has CDR1 SGHAT and CDR2 FQNNGV. The full variable domain, rest sourced from reference TRBV11-2 and TRBJ2-3, is EAGVAQSPRYKIIEKRQSVAFWCNPISGHATLYWYQQILGQGPKLLIQFQNNGVVDDSQLPKDRFSAERLKGVDSTLKIQPAKLEDSAVYLCASSSTDTQYFGPGTRLTVL.

J is TRBJ1-2 and V is TRBV7-9, with 9 bases lining up with TRBD1. The V segment lost 3 bases and the J segment 7 bases; nucleotides outside the gene matches: 9. Germline values: CDR1 SEHNR, CDR2 FQNEAQ (reference sequence). The CDR3 length is 15 residues. The CDR3 region is CASSLGRTGVSGYTF. The CDR3, as DNA: TGTGCCAGCAGCTTGGGGAGGACAGGGGTCAGTGGCTACACCTTC.